These 21 T cell receptor beta chains originate from one sample sequenced in a study of T cells after yellow fever vaccination. From the 5' RACE reads, TCRdb called clonotypes with MiXCR, one entry per CDR3 protein. The sample carries hundreds of thousands of distinct CDR3 sequences, 15% to 20% recorded once. The sample here was PBMCs, taken before the yellow fever booster vaccination. Receptors were obtained from a man between 18 and 35 years old who received the YFV17D yellow fever vaccine.

The CDR3 region is CSAPTEGVGYTF. CDR3 nucleotide sequence: TGCAGTGCTCCGACAGAGGGAGTAGGCTACACCTTC. The V gene is TRBV20-1, the J gene TRBJ1-2; D possibly corresponds to TRBD1 (5 bases). Deletions cut 5 bases from V and 8 bases from J, with 15 bases between. CDR3 length: 12 residues. Germline V gene sequence: CDR1 DFQATT, CDR2 SNEGSKA (reference sequence).

The rearrangement joins TRBV7-9 to TRBJ2-5; 8 positions agree with TRBD2. The CDR3 runs 16 residues. The V gene's germline CDR1 is SEHNR and CDR2 FQNEAQ (reference sequence). V dropped 5 bases and J dropped 3; count of bases not matched to a gene: 11. CDR3 nucleotide sequence: TGTGCCAGCAGCCGTATGGGCGGAGCGGGGGAAGAGACCCAGTACTTC. This codes for CASSRMGGAGEETQYF.

The rearrangement links TRBV7-6 to TRBJ1-6, with a weak D call TRBD1 (5 bases). The CDR3 extends over 13 amino acids. V was cut by 5 bases and J by 9 bases, with 11 bases left in between. The germline CDR1 and CDR2 sequences are SGHVS and FNYEAQ. CDR3 sequence: CASSLGDPSPLHF. The CDR3 DNA follows: TGTGCCAGCAGCCTTGGGGACCCTTCACCCCTCCACTTT. Complete variable domain (other parts from reference TRBV7-6 and TRBJ1-6): GAGVSQSPRYKVTKRGQDVALRCDPISGHVSLYWYRQALGQGPEFLTYFNYEAQQDKSGLPNDRFSAERPEGSISTLTIQRTEQRDSAMYRCASSLGDPSPLHFGNGTRLTVT.

This clonotype showed up just once. V usage is TRBV10-1 and J usage is TRBJ2-3; D is uncertain. Germline values: CDR1 WNHNN, CDR2 SYGVQD (reference sequence). This CDR3 comprises 12 residues. V dropped 6 bases and J dropped 1 base, with 5 bases sitting between them. This chain's CDR3 is CASSGRTDTQYF. The CDR3 nucleotides are TGCGCCAGCAGCGGTCGCACAGATACGCAGTATTTT.

The V gene is TRBV7-9, the J gene TRBJ1-2; TRBD1 matches at 8 bases. The germline V gene encodes CDR1 SEHNR and CDR2 FQNEAQ (reference sequence). CDR3 length equals 15 residues. The ends lost 4 bases at V and 0 bases at J; junction bases unmatched: 4. The CDR3 nucleotides read TGTGCCAGCAGCTCGGGGACAGGAGCTAACTATGGCTACACCTTC. It yields the protein CASSSGTGANYGYTF.

This clonotype was observed a few times. This chain uses TRBV7-8 with TRBJ2-2; possible D gene TRBD2, 6 bases. In germline, CDR1 is SGHVS, CDR2 FQNEAQ. CDR3 length equals 15 residues. V was shortened by 3 bases and J by 1 base, with 9 bases between the two germline ends. In DNA, the CDR3 is TGTGCCAGCAGCTTCGGGGGAAAGAACACCGGGGAGCTGTTTTTT. This encodes CASSFGGKNTGELFF.

This clonotype showed up many times. The chain uses TRBV29-1 and TRBJ2-1; the D gene is possibly TRBD2 (6 bases). Trimming stripped 7 bases from V and 5 bases from J, with 27 bases between. This CDR3 spans 17 amino acids. The germline gives CDR1 SQVTM, CDR2 ANQGSEA. In DNA form, the CDR3 reads TGCAGCGCGCTCCTTGGGGGGTCAGCTTCACCTAACAATGAGCAGTTCTTC. This translates into CSALLGGSASPNNEQFF.

The rearrangement uses TRBV7-3 and TRBJ1-2; no clear D. Germline CDR1 reads SGHTA; CDR2 reads FQGTGA. The CDR3 loop spans 13 amino acids. With 3 bases removed from V and 1 base from J, the gap between germline ends came to 6 bases. DNA of the CDR3: TGTGCCAGCAGCTTCCCGGATAACTATGGCTACACCTTC. This encodes CASSFPDNYGYTF.

V is TRBV29-1 and J is TRBJ2-3; D is uncertain. The germline gives CDR1 SQVTM, CDR2 ANQGSEA. The CDR3 is 12 residues long. V was clipped by 7 bases and J by 3 bases, with 11 bases between them. The CDR3 here is CSALRRTDTQYF. CDR3 DNA: TGCAGCGCCCTACGTAGAACAGATACGCAGTATTTT.

The chain carries TRBV6-6 and TRBJ2-7; 11 bases line up with TRBD1. In germline, CDR1 is MNHNY, CDR2 SVGAGI (reference sequence). V lost 6 bases, J lost 3 bases, and 4 bases stayed unmatched. This CDR3 contains 14 residues. CDR3 bases: TGTGCCAGCAGCGGGACAGGGGGAATCTACGAGCAGTACGTC. Translating it yields CASSGTGGIYEQYV.

About this clonotype: A read error is possible here, since a much larger clone lies one base away. The chain links TRBV29-1 to TRBJ2-1; 10 bases align to TRBD2. The CDR3 length is 12 residues. Germline CDR1 and CDR2: SQVTM and ANQGSEA. The CDR3 protein is CSVSSGGYDQFF. CDR3 sequence (DNA): TGCAGCGTCTCTAGCGGGGGCTATGATCAGTTCTTC.

This clonotype came up many times. The chain is built from TRBV5-4 and TRBJ2-1; 10 nucleotides line up with TRBD2. The length of the CDR3 is 15 residues. Losses at the gene ends were 5 bases for V and 5 bases for J; bases not matched to a gene: 7. Germline CDR1 and CDR2: SGHNT and YYREEE (reference sequence). CDR3 protein: CASRRTSGINNEQFF. The CDR3 region has the DNA TGTGCCAGCAGGCGGACTAGCGGAATAAACAATGAGCAGTTCTTC.

The chain is built from TRBV2 and TRBJ1-5; possible D gene TRBD1, 6 bases. Germline V gene lookup returns CDR1 SNHLY and CDR2 FYNNEI. Trimming shortened V by 2 bases and J by 7 bases, and 12 bases separated the two germline ends. The CDR3 loop spans 14 amino acids. The CDR3 DNA is TGTGCCAGCAGTGAACTAGAGGGGGGGCAGCCCCAGCATTTT. Residues: CASSELEGGQPQHF.

This clonotype turned up a few times. V gene TRBV7-3 combines with J gene TRBJ2-5, with D perhaps being TRBD1 or TRBD2 (6 bases each). The ends were cut back, 5 bases at V and 5 bases at J, with 12 bases in the middle. The length of the CDR3 is 13 residues. CDR1 and CDR2 (germline): SGHTA, FQGTGA. The CDR3 DNA follows: TGTGCCAGCAGCGGGGGGCCGGGTGAGACCCAGTACTTC. This sequence encodes CASSGGPGETQYF.

J is TRBJ2-1 and V is TRBV7-7, with a tentative D call TRBD1 (6 bases). V was clipped by 5 bases and J by 8 bases, with 13 bases between them. This CDR3 spans 13 amino acids. Germline values: CDR1 SSHAT, CDR2 FNYEAQ (reference sequence). CDR3 loop: CASSPDRRHEQFF. CDR3 nucleotides: TGTGCCAGCAGCCCTGACAGGCGCCATGAGCAGTTCTTC.

This clonotype has more than one count but fewer than ten. V is TRBV4-2 and J is TRBJ2-5; D might be TRBD2 (5 bases). With 0 bases removed from V and 4 bases from J, the gap between germline ends came to 15 bases. Germline CDR1 reads LGHNA; CDR2 reads YNFKEQ. CDR3 length equals 16 residues. The chain's CDR3 is CASSQEVAKGGETQYF. Written as DNA, the CDR3 is TGTGCCAGCAGCCAAGAGGTAGCGAAAGGAGGAGAGACCCAGTACTTC.

V usage is TRBV4-3 and J usage is TRBJ2-2; TRBD1 might be the D (5 bases). The V end lost 3 bases, the J end lost 0 bases, and 14 bases lay between the germline ends. CDR1 and CDR2 from the germline V gene are LGHNA and YSLEER. The CDR3 is 17 amino acids. The CDR3 is CASSQKGRQSNTGELFF. In DNA form, the CDR3 reads TGCGCCAGCAGCCAGAAAGGTAGACAGTCGAACACCGGGGAGCTGTTTTTT.

The rearrangement uses TRBV5-1 and TRBJ2-1, with TRBD2 identical over 12 bases. Germline CDR1 and CDR2: SGHRS and YFSETQ. This CDR3 has 15 amino acids. The ends lost 2 bases at V and 10 bases at J; junction bases unmatched: 7. CDR3 loop: CASSFGLAGGREQFF. The CDR3 coding sequence is TGCGCCAGCAGCTTCGGGCTAGCGGGGGGGCGGGAGCAGTTCTTC. Full variable domain (missing parts from reference TRBV5-1 and TRBJ2-1): KAGVTQTPRYLIKTRGQQVTLSCSPISGHRSVSWYQQTPGQGLQFLFEYFSETQRNKGNFPGRFSGRQFSNSRSEMNVSTLELGDSALYLCASSFGLAGGREQFFGPGTRLTVL.

Only a few counts were recorded for this clonotype. The chain has TRBV6-1 and TRBJ1-4, with a possible D match to TRBD1 (5 bases). Trimming left V 6 bases short and J 8 bases short, with 16 bases between. CDR3 length: 14 residues. CDR1 is MNHNS, CDR2 SASEGT, per germline. The CDR3 here is CASRTSGDEEKLFF. For the CDR3, the DNA is TGTGCCAGCAGAACGTCCGGGGACGAAGAAAAACTGTTTTTT.

J is TRBJ2-3 and V is TRBV7-2; 10 bases map to TRBD2. Germline lookup yields CDR1 SGHTA and CDR2 FQGNSA. This CDR3 has 16 residues. The V gene end was trimmed by 2 bases and the J gene end by 5 bases; junction bases not matched to a gene: 7. Here the CDR3 DNA reads TGTGCCAGCAGCTTACCTAGCGGGGGCCGGGGAGATACGCAGTATTTT. It is translated as CASSLPSGGRGDTQYF.

This clonotype occurred a few times. This sequence joins TRBV12-3 or TRBV12-4 and TRBJ2-7, with D tentatively TRBD2 (6 bases). The CDR3 is made up of 15 amino acids. V was cut by 1 base and J by 9 bases, with 19 bases left in between. CDR3 sequence (DNA): TGTGCCAGCAGTTTAGGAACTTTTGGGGGAGGAGGGCAGTACGTC. Protein sequence: CASSLGTFGGGGQYV.